Below are 10 T cell receptor beta chains sequenced from a single sample in a study of blood T cells in healthy people across ages. Sample-barcoded 5' priming and a J-beta primer mix drove a second PCR of about 6 to 12 cycles. MiXCR, run by TCRdb on the 5' RACE reads, gives a single entry per CDR3 protein. Here the sample spans 1.8 million or so distinct CDR3 sequences, around 42% being singletons. The sequencing input was blood. The receptors come from a human donor in good health.

The chain has TRBV6-5 and TRBJ1-2, with D unclear. V shed 6 bases and J shed 7 bases, with 18 bases lying between them. The CDR3 sequence is 14 residues long. The V gene's germline CDR1 is MNHEY and CDR2 SVGAGI. In DNA form, the CDR3 reads TGTGCCAGCAGGACTAACGGGGTCGAGGCTGGCTACACCTTC. Its translation is CASRTNGVEAGYTF.

This clonotype was counted only a few times. The V call is TRBV4-2, the J call TRBJ2-5; possible D gene TRBD1, 5 bases. CDR1 and CDR2 from the germline V gene are LGHNA and YNFKEQ. The germline V and J ends were trimmed by 1 base and 3 bases, with 9 bases remaining between them. This CDR3 is built from 14 residues. The CDR3 sequence is CASSQVEGEETQYF. The DNA for the CDR3 is TGTGCCAGCAGCCAAGTTGAAGGGGAAGAGACCCAGTACTTC.

V and J are TRBV12-3 or TRBV12-4 and TRBJ2-3; D unresolved. The CDR3 is 12 amino acids. Trimming stripped 5 bases from V and 7 bases from J, with 10 bases between. CDR3 region: CASSRGTYTQYF. CDR3 DNA: TGTGCCAGCAGTCGAGGAACCTATACGCAGTATTTT.

The chain uses TRBV6-1 and TRBJ1-5, with D unresolved. Germline CDR1 reads MNHNS; CDR2 reads SASEGT. There are 15 residues in the CDR3. V was clipped by 5 bases and J by 6 bases, with 17 bases between them. The CDR3 DNA follows: TGTGCCAGCAGTCCCCTGGGCACAGTTGCTCAGCCCCAGCATTTT. It specifies CASSPLGTVAQPQHF.

This chain uses TRBV5-1 with TRBJ1-2; maybe TRBD1 (6 bases). V lost 0 bases, J lost 12 bases, and 15 bases lay in between. CDR3 length equals 13 residues. The germline V gene encodes CDR1 SGHRS and CDR2 YFSETQ. DNA for the CDR3: TGCGCCAGCAGCTTGGACAGGGTGAGCGGCCACACCTTC. Translation gives CASSLDRVSGHTF.

This clonotype has only a few counts. J is TRBJ2-1 and V is TRBV20-1, with D unclear. Germline V gene lookup returns CDR1 DFQATT and CDR2 SNEGSKA (reference sequence). The CDR3 is 12 amino acids. Trimming pared 3 bases from V and 3 bases from J, leaving 6 bases between. CDR3: CSARGSYNEQFF. CDR3 DNA sequence: TGCAGTGCTAGGGGCAGCTACAATGAGCAGTTCTTC.

The gene calls are TRBV9 and TRBJ2-3; no clear D. The germline gives CDR1 SGDLS, CDR2 YYNGEE. V dropped 3 bases and J dropped 4 bases, with 15 bases sitting between them. The length of the CDR3 is 15 residues. Here the CDR3 reads CASSGSNNSPDTQYF. The CDR3 nucleotides are TGTGCCAGCAGCGGTTCAAACAACAGCCCAGATACGCAGTATTTT.

The chain has TRBV12-3 or TRBV12-4 and TRBJ1-2, with 7 bases lining up with TRBD1. V lost 5 bases and J lost 3; bases outside the gene matches: 9. This CDR3 has 15 residues. CDR3 DNA: TGTGCCAGCAGTCCTAGGACAGGCTGGTACTATGGCTACACCTTC. This codes for CASSPRTGWYYGYTF.

The gene calls are TRBV29-1 and TRBJ2-5, with 7 bases fitting TRBD2. This CDR3 has 11 amino acids. Trimming took 8 bases from V and 11 from J; bases not matched to a gene: 11. Germline loops: CDR1 SQVTM, CDR2 ANQGSEA. The CDR3 protein is CSFGTTNEQYF. As DNA, the CDR3 is TGCAGCTTCGGGACTACTAATGAGCAGTACTTC. The variable domain in full, with the rest retrieved from reference TRBV29-1 and TRBJ2-5, is SAVISQKPSRDICQRGTSLTIQCQVDSQVTMMFWYRQQPGQSLTLIATANQGSEATYESGFVIDKFPISRPNLTFSTLTVSNMSPEDSSIYLCSFGTTNEQYFGPGTRLLVL.

V is TRBV2 and J is TRBJ2-3; D ambiguous. Trimming stripped 7 bases from V and 0 bases from J, with 20 bases between. CDR3 size: 17 residues. From germline, CDR1 is SNHLY and CDR2 FYNNEI. CDR3 nucleotides: TGTGCCAGCACCCGAGCGCCACAGACGACTAGCACAGATACGCAGTATTTT. This gives the protein CASTRAPQTTSTDTQYF. Using reference TRBV2 and TRBJ2-3 for the parts outside the CDR3, the full variable domain is EPEVTQTPSHQVTQMGQEVILRCVPISNHLYFYWYRQILGQKVEFLVSFYNNEISEKSEIFDDQFSVERPDGSNFTLKIRSTKLEDSAMYFCASTRAPQTTSTDTQYFGPGTRLTVL.